The 23 T cell receptor beta chains below all came from one sample that was sequenced in a study of T cells in Graves' hyperthyroidism and ophthalmopathy. Researchers amplified the TCR beta CDR3 regions from RNA transcripts. Using the HTBI primer set, a first-round RT-PCR was run on the TCR CDR3. TCRdb called the multiplex PCR reads again in MiXCR, with one record for every CDR3 protein. The sample records roughly 570,000 distinct CDR3 sequences, around 16% being singletons. The sample was blood. The receptors were gathered from a woman aged 25 to 39 with Graves' hyperthyroidism.

This clonotype was detected ten times or more. The rearrangement links TRBV3-1 to TRBJ2-1, with TRBD2 identical over 7 bases. Germline CDR1 is LGHDT and CDR2 is YNNKEL (reference sequence). Trimming removed 1 base from V and 0 bases from J; junction bases left unmatched: 9. This CDR3 spans 18 amino acids. CDR3 nucleotide sequence: TGTGCCAGCAGCCAAGTCCTACTAGCGCAAAGCTCCTACAATGAGCAGTTCTTC. This codes for CASSQVLLAQSSYNEQFF.

The table lists this clonotype with many counts. The chain couples TRBV29-1 to TRBJ2-7, with D tentatively TRBD1 or TRBD2 (5 bases each). Between the trimmed V and J ends, which lost 3 bases and 1 base, there was a span of 7 bases. Germline V lookup: CDR1 SQVTM, CDR2 ANQGSEA. The CDR3 spans 12 residues. CDR3 sequence (DNA): TGCAGCGTTGATGGGGGATCCTACGAGCAGTACTTC. Its protein is CSVDGGSYEQYF.

This clonotype showed up just a few times. This chain connects TRBV10-3 to TRBJ1-1; D uncertain. Trimming took 0 bases from V and 0 from J, leaving 14 bases between them. The germline V gene has CDR1 ENHRY and CDR2 SYGVKD. The CDR3 length is 17 residues. CDR3 region: CAISESVGQAMNTEAFF. Here the CDR3 DNA reads TGTGCCATCAGTGAGTCGGTCGGTCAAGCTATGAACACTGAAGCTTTCTTT.

About this clonotype itself: This may be a read error, as it is one base from a much larger clone. The CDR3 nucleotides are TGTGCCAGCAGCCGAATCACCTCTCAGGGGCGGCTTGAAGATACTGAAGCTTTCTTT. This encodes CASSRITSQGRLEDTEAFF. The chain links TRBV27 to TRBJ1-1, with D perhaps matching TRBD1 (6 bases). There are 19 residues in the CDR3. V lost 6 bases and J 5 bases, leaving 31 bases between the germline ends. Germline V gene data show CDR1 as MNHEY and CDR2 as SMNVEV (reference sequence).

This clonotype was recorded at least ten times. The chain links TRBV20-1 to TRBJ2-1; 8 positions agree with TRBD2. Germline assignment: CDR1 DFQATT and CDR2 SNEGSKA (reference sequence). The CDR3 covers 15 residues. V lost 1 base and J lost 6; bases outside the gene matches: 8. The CDR3 DNA reads as TGCAGTGCTAGAGTGACGGGGGGGGGGACCAATGAGCAGTTCTTC. This translates into CSARVTGGGTNEQFF.

This clonotype was counted ten times or more. The rearrangement joins TRBV28 to TRBJ2-1; 9 nucleotides match TRBD2. The V and J ends lost 3 bases and 2 bases, in that order; junction bases with no gene match: 5. Germline V lookup: CDR1 MDHEN, CDR2 SYDVKM. This CDR3 spans 16 amino acids. The CDR3 region is CASSFEPSGAYNEQFF. The CDR3, as DNA: TGTGCCAGCAGTTTTGAGCCTAGCGGGGCCTACAATGAGCAGTTCTTC.

There are many counts of this clonotype. The V gene is TRBV12-3 or TRBV12-4, the J gene TRBJ2-7; D possibly uses TRBD1 or TRBD2 (5 bases each). Between the trimmed V and J ends, which lost 0 bases and 3 bases, there was a span of 9 bases. The CDR3 is made up of 14 amino acids. The CDR3 spells CASSLAGPHYEQYF. CDR3 DNA sequence: TGTGCCAGCAGTTTAGCGGGACCTCACTACGAGCAGTACTTC.

Many counts were recorded for this clonotype. This sequence joins TRBV7-2 and TRBJ2-1; 7 positions agree with TRBD1. The CDR3 has 14 residues. Trimming at V came to 5 bases and at J to 9 bases, leaving 10 bases not matched to a gene. In germline, CDR1 is SGHTA, CDR2 FQGNSA. In nucleotides, the CDR3 is TGTGCCAGCAGCCAAAACCAGAGGGACAGTGAGCAGTTCTTC. This gives the protein CASSQNQRDSEQFF.

This clonotype was observed many times. The chain combines TRBV7-2 with TRBJ2-1; 9 bases align to TRBD2. Germline V gene data show CDR1 as SGHTA and CDR2 as FQGNSA. V shed 7 bases, J shed 3 bases, and the junction held 7 bases outside the gene matches. The CDR3 covers 15 residues. CDR3 loop: CASIPRSGSYNEQFF. The CDR3 DNA is TGTGCCAGCATCCCCCGTAGCGGGAGCTACAATGAGCAGTTCTTC.

The chain has TRBV6-5 and TRBJ2-2; TRBD2 matches at 11 bases. The CDR3 spans 19 residues. Germline V gene lookup returns CDR1 MNHEY and CDR2 SVGAGI. J gave up 5 bases and V 2 bases, and 13 bases lay outside the gene matches. The CDR3 DNA reads TGTGCCAGCAGTTACAGGGTACTAGCGGGAGTGTATTTAACCGGGGAGCTGTTTTTT. As protein: CASSYRVLAGVYLTGELFF.

The chain employs TRBV2 and TRBJ1-5; D is unresolved. From germline, CDR1 is SNHLY and CDR2 FYNNEI. The length of the CDR3 is 16 residues. Deletions cut 2 bases from V and 5 bases from J, with 16 bases between. The CDR3 is CASSERGKFGDQPQHF. The CDR3 coding sequence is TGTGCCAGCAGTGAAAGAGGGAAGTTCGGCGATCAGCCCCAGCATTTT.

This chain joins TRBV7-2 and TRBJ2-1; no clear D. Germline CDR1 SGHTA, CDR2 FQGNSA. CDR3 size: 15 residues. Trimming removed 3 bases from V and 3 bases from J, with 12 bases in between. The CDR3 spells CASSFDTGFYNEQFF. The CDR3 bases are TGTGCCAGCAGCTTCGATACCGGGTTCTACAATGAGCAGTTCTTC.

This clonotype was seen many times. The chain has TRBV30 and TRBJ1-5; D call uncertain. Germline CDR1 reads GTSNPN; CDR2 reads SVGIG (reference sequence). The V end was cut by 5 bases, the J end by 2 bases, with 7 bases between. This CDR3 is 12 amino acids long. CDR3 protein: CAWGRGNQPQHF. The CDR3 DNA is TGTGCCTGGGGCCGGGGCAATCAGCCCCAGCATTTT.

Of note for this clonotype: It may be a read error: a sequence one base away is much more abundant. The chain is built from TRBV7-9 and TRBJ1-5; 9 bases fit TRBD1. CDR1 SEHNR and CDR2 FQNEAQ come from the germline V gene (reference sequence). The CDR3 length is 17 residues. CDR3 DNA: TGTGACAGCAGCTTATCCATGACAGGGGGTATCAATCAGCCCCAGCATTTT. Translated, it gives CDSSLSMTGGINQPQHF.

This rearrangement joins TRBV7-9 to TRBJ2-2; D is uncertain. CDR3 length: 13 amino acids. With 3 bases removed from V and 5 bases from J, the gap between germline ends came to 7 bases. Germline V gives CDR1 SEHNR, CDR2 FQNEAQ (reference sequence). Here the CDR3 DNA reads TGTGCCAGCAGCTTTGGGATAACCGGGGAGCTGTTTTTT. Its translation is CASSFGITGELFF.

This clonotype was seen a few times. The rearrangement links TRBV20-1 to TRBJ2-1; 9 bases line up with TRBD1. This CDR3 region has 17 residues. CDR1 and CDR2 (germline): DFQATT, SNEGSKA (reference sequence). J gave up 4 bases and V 1 base, and 11 bases lay outside the gene matches. The CDR3 sequence is CSARATMGQGVYNEQFF. In nucleotides, the CDR3 is TGCAGTGCTAGAGCCACAATGGGACAGGGAGTATACAATGAGCAGTTCTTC.

This clonotype was recorded many times. The V call is TRBV12-3 or TRBV12-4, the J call TRBJ2-5; 9 nucleotides agree with TRBD1. Trimming cost V 7 bases and J 5 bases; bases outside gene matches: 8. CDR3 size: 14 residues. CDR3 nucleotide sequence: TGTGCCAGCAACGTCGGACAGGGGTTGGAGACCCAGTACTTC. Encoded protein: CASNVGQGLETQYF.

This clonotype has only a few counts. The gene calls are TRBV12-3 or TRBV12-4 and TRBJ2-1; TRBD2 matches at 11 bases. V lost 6 bases and J lost 5; bases outside the gene matches: 6. CDR3 size: 15 residues. The CDR3: CASRSGLAGNNEQFF. The CDR3 DNA follows: TGTGCCAGCAGAAGCGGACTAGCGGGCAACAATGAGCAGTTCTTC.

This clonotype was recorded many times. This sequence joins TRBV11-2 and TRBJ2-5, with D perhaps matching TRBD1 (5 bases). The germline V and J ends were trimmed by 5 bases and 0 bases, with 10 bases remaining between them. Germline CDR1 is SGHAT and CDR2 is FQNNGV. The CDR3 has 14 residues. As DNA, the CDR3 is TGTGCCAGCAGCCCCCAAGGGGACCAAGAGACCCAGTACTTC. The encoded protein is CASSPQGDQETQYF.

This clonotype was found many times. The rearrangement joins TRBV28 to TRBJ1-5, with D perhaps matching TRBD1 (6 bases). Germline loops: CDR1 MDHEN, CDR2 SYDVKM. The CDR3 consists of 14 residues. The germline V and J ends were trimmed by 6 bases and 1 base, with 10 bases remaining between them. DNA of the CDR3: TGTGCCAGCAGGGCGACAGGAAGCAATCAGCCCCAGCATTTT. Amino acid sequence: CASRATGSNQPQHF.

This clonotype came up many times. This chain connects TRBV5-1 to TRBJ2-3, with 7 bases that match TRBD2. This CDR3 comprises 14 residues. The germline gives CDR1 SGHRS, CDR2 YFSETQ. J gave up 1 base and V 4 bases, and 3 bases lay outside the gene matches. CDR3 region: CASSATSGTDTQYF. Here the CDR3 DNA reads TGCGCCAGCAGCGCAACTAGCGGCACAGATACGCAGTATTTT.

This clonotype was found many times. The chain joins TRBV28 to TRBJ1-3, with TRBD1 matching over 7 bases. Germline trimming cut 8 bases from V and 2 bases from J; bases unmatched to any gene: 6. CDR3 size: 14 residues. CDR1 and CDR2 (germline): MDHEN, SYDVKM. The CDR3 sequence is CASGGTATGNTIYF. CDR3 sequence (DNA): TGTGCCAGCGGAGGGACAGCCACTGGAAACACCATATATTTT.

V usage is TRBV2 and J usage is TRBJ2-3; D remains ambiguous. The CDR3 consists of 12 residues. V lost 6 bases and J 6 bases, leaving 10 bases between the germline ends. CDR1 is SNHLY and CDR2 is FYNNEI in the germline V gene. CDR3 amino acids: CASSPLWDTQYF. CDR3 bases: TGTGCCAGCAGCCCGCTCTGGGATACGCAGTATTTT.